This entry features one TCR beta chain sequence. No antigen is known for it. Assay used: immunoSEQ multiplex PCR; TCRdb lists only in-frame clones, some missing. The sample has about 130,000 clones; around 85% are singletons. This sample was taken from a study of T cell responses to AZD1222 COVID-19 vaccine. Whole-study findings and limits: Scientists sampled the repertoires only once the peak T cell response had passed. Dominant at 160-218 and 743-854, vaccine-associated CD4 TCRs also spanned spike.

The CDR3 contains 11 residues. Trimming took 3 bases from V and 6 from J, leaving 2 bases between them. The source of this sequence is an adult in good health. The J gene is TRBJ2-2, the V gene TRBV12-3 or TRBV12-4, with D unresolved. Material: peripheral blood, obtained on day 0 of AZD1222 vaccination. CDR3 sequence (DNA): TGTGCCAGCAGTTTTGCCGGGGAGCTGTTTTTT. This encodes CASSFAGELFF.